Below, 28 T cell receptor beta chains from the same sample are listed, as sequenced in a study of beta chain features in type 1 diabetes. Broader study findings: Across all four CD4+ subsets, people with type 1 diabetes showed modestly shorter TCRB CDR3s.

For these receptors, no antigen is known. Every bit of the isolated RNA underwent reverse transcription, so sequencing read expressed TCRB transcripts. The method was immunoSEQ multiplex PCR; TCRdb's version includes in-frame clones alone and lacks a portion of them. The table lists some 240,000 clones, about a sixth of them singletons. What was sequenced was naive CD4+ T cells from blood. Every receptor here comes from a man aged 25-45 years with type 1 diabetes.

This clone was counted only a few times. The rearrangement links TRBV6-5 to TRBJ2-7; the match to TRBD2 covers 9 bases. The CDR3 length is 16 residues. Germline V gives CDR1 MNHEY, CDR2 SVGAGI. Trimming took 0 bases from V and 3 from J; bases not matched to a gene: 6. The CDR3 nucleotides read TGTGCCAGCAGTTACTCTTTTAGCGGGAGTGGCTACGAGCAGTACTTC. Translated, it gives CASSYSFSGSGYEQYF.

This CDR3 reads CASSVRDGGTDTQYF. As DNA, the CDR3 is TGTGCCAGCAGTGTCCGGGACGGTGGCACAGATACGCAGTATTTT. The V and J genes are TRBV6-1 and TRBJ2-3, with D tentatively TRBD1 or TRBD2 (5 bases each). The CDR3 length is 15 residues. V was shortened by 4 bases and J by 1 base, with 12 bases between the two germline ends. From germline, CDR1 is MNHNS and CDR2 SASEGT.

A single count supports this clone. The rearrangement joins TRBV25-1 to TRBJ1-1; D gene ambiguous. The V and J ends lost 11 bases and 6 bases respectively, with 13 bases between them. Germline V gene lookup returns CDR1 MGHDK and CDR2 SYGVNS. The CDR3 length is 11 residues. The CDR3 spells CASKGGAEAFF. The CDR3 DNA follows: TGTGCCTCCAAAGGCGGGGCTGAAGCTTTCTTT.

This clone was seen only once. The chain combines TRBV28 with TRBJ2-5; possible D gene TRBD1, 6 bases. Trimming removed 5 bases from V and 2 bases from J, with 12 bases in between. CDR1 is MDHEN, CDR2 SYDVKM, per germline. The CDR3 has 14 residues. The CDR3 here is CASSVGTPQETQYF. The CDR3, as DNA: TGTGCCAGCAGTGTAGGGACACCTCAAGAGACCCAGTACTTC.

The genes are TRBV4-3 and TRBJ2-1; TRBD1 or TRBD2 may be the D gene (5 bases each). The CDR3 loop spans 14 amino acids. Germline values: CDR1 LGHNA, CDR2 YSLEER. V was pared by 1 base and J by 2 bases, with 6 bases between. The CDR3 region is CASSQVGAYNEQFF. CDR3 nucleotides: TGCGCCAGCAGCCAAGTGGGGGCCTACAATGAGCAGTTCTTC.

CDR3 sequence: CASQDRASYNEQFF. The CDR3 DNA sequence: TGTGCCAGCCAAGACAGAGCGTCCTACAATGAGCAGTTCTTC. This rearrangement joins TRBV2 to TRBJ2-1; a weak D match, TRBD1 (5 bases). The germline V gene encodes CDR1 SNHLY and CDR2 FYNNEI. The CDR3 contains 14 residues. V was clipped by 8 bases and J by 1 base, with 12 bases between them.

This clone appeared a few times. The chain joins TRBV5-4 to TRBJ2-4; unclear D gene. This CDR3 has 15 residues. V was clipped by 0 bases and J by 5 bases, with 12 bases between them. Germline V gives CDR1 SGHNT, CDR2 YYREEE (reference sequence). CDR3 sequence: CASSLGGIGENIQYF. As DNA, the CDR3 is TGTGCCAGCAGCTTGGGTGGGATCGGTGAAAACATTCAGTACTTC.

The J gene is TRBJ1-5, the V gene TRBV29-1; D gene uncertain. The CDR3 sequence is 13 residues long. CDR1 and CDR2 (germline): SQVTM, ANQGSEA. Trimming took 6 bases from V and 3 from J, leaving 12 bases between them. In DNA, the CDR3 is TGCAGCGTCGCCTACACCTTCAATCAGCCCCAGCATTTT. It codes for CSVAYTFNQPQHF.

This clone was seen a few times. This rearrangement joins TRBV2 to TRBJ1-2, with 7 bases matching TRBD1. This CDR3 region has 13 residues. V dropped 6 bases and J dropped 2; count of bases not matched to a gene: 3. Germline CDR1 and CDR2: SNHLY and FYNNEI. The CDR3 spells CASRIQGNYGYTF. CDR3 in DNA: TGTGCCAGCAGAATACAGGGGAACTATGGCTACACCTTC.

This clone has a handful of counts. This chain uses TRBV23-1 with TRBJ1-5; maybe TRBD1 (5 bases). TRBV23-1 is treated as an ORF (open reading frame) with a function not yet certain. With 2 bases removed from V and 3 bases from J, the gap between germline ends came to 20 bases. The CDR3 has 18 residues. The CDR3 DNA reads TGCGCCAGCAGTCAAAGGGGTATAGGGGACGGATCCAATCAGCCCCAGCATTTT. Translation: CASSQRGIGDGSNQPQHF.

Only a few counts were recorded for this clone. The chain recombines TRBV5-6 with TRBJ2-3; D not resolved. Germline loops: CDR1 SGHDT, CDR2 YYEEEE. The length of the CDR3 is 12 residues. Trimming took off 4 bases at V and 4 bases at J, with 7 bases between the two ends. The CDR3 region has the DNA TGTGCCAGCAGCCCGAGGTCAGATACGCAGTATTTT. Residues: CASSPRSDTQYF.

V gene TRBV7-2 combines with J gene TRBJ2-7; TRBD2 is a possible D gene (5 bases). Germline V CDR1 and CDR2: SGHTA, FQGNSA. The length of the CDR3 is 14 residues. Trimming left V 5 bases short and J 5 bases short, with 16 bases between. The CDR3 is CASSPILAGDEQYF. CDR3 bases: TGTGCCAGCAGCCCAATCCTAGCCGGCGACGAGCAGTACTTC.

V usage is TRBV18 and J usage is TRBJ1-4; D is uncertain. The germline CDR1 and CDR2 sequences are KGHSH and LQKENI. Trimming removed 4 bases at V and 4 bases at J, with 13 bases between. The CDR3 totals 15 residues. The chain's CDR3 is CASSLSRTLNEKLFF. CDR3 DNA: TGTGCCAGCTCACTCTCCAGGACTCTTAATGAAAAACTGTTTTTT.

The rearrangement uses TRBV29-1 and TRBJ2-5, with TRBD1 matching over 7 bases. Germline-derived CDR1 and CDR2 are SQVTM and ANQGSEA. The CDR3 spans 14 residues. J lost 4 bases, V lost 7 bases, and 12 bases had no gene match. The CDR3: CSARRDSLGETQYF. The CDR3 DNA reads as TGCAGCGCCCGACGGGACAGCCTAGGAGAGACCCAGTACTTC.

V usage is TRBV4-1 and J usage is TRBJ2-7; either TRBD1 or TRBD2 may fit D (5 bases each). V was cut by 5 bases and J by 1 base, with 18 bases left in between. This CDR3 contains 16 residues. CDR1 is MGHRA and CDR2 is YSYEKL in the germline V gene. CDR3 region: CASSDRSRGRSYEQYF. The CDR3 coding sequence is TGCGCCAGCAGCGACAGAAGTCGGGGAAGGTCCTACGAGCAGTACTTC.

The chain has TRBV4-1 and TRBJ1-5; 7 bases fit TRBD1. Germline CDR1 MGHRA, CDR2 YSYEKL. Trimming cost V 2 bases and J 3 bases; bases outside gene matches: 22. The CDR3 runs to 21 residues. CDR3 coding DNA: TGCGCCAGCAGCCAAAAATTGGCCGGCTATACGGGACAGCTATCCAATCAGCCCCAGCATTTT. It is translated as CASSQKLAGYTGQLSNQPQHF.

This clone has just a few counts. CDR3 sequence (DNA): TGTGCCAGCAGCGACCGGTCTAGGGGGTCGTATGGCTACACCTTC. This sequence encodes CASSDRSRGSYGYTF. The V and J genes are TRBV7-2 and TRBJ1-2; a possible D gene is TRBD1 (6 bases). The V and J ends lost 5 bases and 5 bases respectively, with 18 bases between them. Germline V gene lookup returns CDR1 SGHTA and CDR2 FQGNSA. The CDR3 spans 15 residues.

This clone turned up a few times. The chain combines TRBV9 with TRBJ2-3; D possibly uses TRBD1 or TRBD2 (5 bases each). V was pared by 4 bases and J by 6 bases, with 15 bases between. The V gene's germline CDR1 is SGDLS and CDR2 YYNGEE. CDR3 size: 14 residues. CDR3: CASSKRDAQDTQYF. The CDR3 DNA reads TGTGCCAGCAGCAAACGGGACGCCCAGGATACGCAGTATTTT.

This clone has only a few counts. The V gene is TRBV30, the J gene TRBJ2-7; TRBD1 aligns across 11 bases. V lost 2 bases and J lost 7; bases outside the gene matches: 4. Per the germline V gene, CDR1 is GTSNPN and CDR2 is SVGIG (reference sequence). The CDR3 spans 13 residues. The DNA for the CDR3 is TGTGCCTGGAGTAAGGACAGGGGGCGTGAGCAGTACTTC. Amino acids: CAWSKDRGREQYF.

V gene TRBV5-6 combines with J gene TRBJ1-1; no definite D call. Germline assignment: CDR1 SGHDT and CDR2 YYEEEE. The CDR3 is 14 amino acids. Trimming stripped 0 bases from V and 0 bases from J, with 6 bases between. CDR3 loop: CASSLAGMNTEAFF. CDR3 nucleotide sequence: TGTGCCAGCAGCTTGGCGGGAATGAACACTGAAGCTTTCTTT. Together with reference TRBV5-6 and TRBJ1-1, the CDR3 gives the full variable domain: DAGVTQSPTHLIKTRGQQVTLRCSPKSGHDTVSWYQQALGQGPQFIFQYYEEEERQRGNFPDRFSGHQFPNYSSELNVNALLLGDSALYLCASSLAGMNTEAFFGQGTRLTVV.

This sequence joins TRBV4-3 and TRBJ2-3; 9 bases match TRBD1. CDR1 is LGHNA and CDR2 is YSLEER in the germline V gene. V shed 4 bases and J 4 bases; nucleotides not matched to a gene: 6. The CDR3 spans 15 residues. The chain's CDR3 is CASSPGTGTADTQYF. Here the CDR3 DNA reads TGCGCCAGCAGCCCTGGGACAGGGACGGCAGATACGCAGTATTTT.

This clone has just a few counts. The DNA for the CDR3 is TGTGCCAGCAGCCTTGGCTGGGACCAGCCCCAGCATTTT. It specifies CASSLGWDQPQHF. This sequence joins TRBV4-2 and TRBJ1-5; D possibly corresponds to TRBD1 (5 bases). Per germline, CDR1 LGHNA and CDR2 YNFKEQ. The CDR3 runs 13 residues. V lost 4 bases and J lost 7, with 11 bases in between.

J is TRBJ2-3 and V is TRBV30; 8 bases are a match to TRBD2. With V trimmed by 1 base and J by 4 bases, 16 bases remained unmatched. The CDR3 is 18 amino acids. Germline CDR1 is GTSNPN and CDR2 is SVGIG (reference sequence). The CDR3 loop reads CAWSGGFPGLERADTQYF. DNA of the CDR3: TGTGCCTGGAGTGGGGGGTTTCCGGGACTAGAAAGGGCAGATACGCAGTATTTT.

This chain connects TRBV4-1 to TRBJ2-7; TRBD2 matches at 10 bases. Losses at the gene ends were 3 bases for V and 1 base for J; bases not matched to a gene: 6. The length of the CDR3 is 16 residues. The germline gives CDR1 MGHRA, CDR2 YSYEKL. In DNA form, the CDR3 reads TGCGCCAGCAGCCACTTCGGGACTAGCGCATCCTACGAGCAGTACTTC. The encoded protein is CASSHFGTSASYEQYF.

The chain has TRBV5-1 and TRBJ2-1, with TRBD2 matching 11 bases. V lost 0 bases and J lost 7; bases outside the gene matches: 12. In germline, CDR1 is SGHRS, CDR2 YFSETQ. This CDR3 is 18 amino acids long. The CDR3 DNA follows: TGCGCCAGCAGCTTGGAGTTGGTACTAGCGGGAGTAACTAATGAGCAGTTCTTC. Translation gives CASSLELVLAGVTNEQFF. The whole variable domain, remainder taken from reference TRBV5-1 and TRBJ2-1, is KAGVTQTPRYLIKTRGQQVTLSCSPISGHRSVSWYQQTPGQGLQFLFEYFSETQRNKGNFPGRFSGRQFSNSRSEMNVSTLELGDSALYLCASSLELVLAGVTNEQFFGPGTRLTVL.

This chain connects TRBV11-2 to TRBJ2-5, with 11 nucleotides matching TRBD2. Germline trimming cut 5 bases from V and 5 bases from J; bases unmatched to any gene: 4. Germline V gene sequence: CDR1 SGHAT, CDR2 FQNNGV. This CDR3 has 14 residues. CDR3 in amino acids: CASSAGLAAETQYF. The CDR3 nucleotides read TGTGCCAGCAGCGCGGGACTAGCGGCGGAGACCCAGTACTTC.

The chain couples TRBV7-9 to TRBJ2-7, with 7 nucleotides matching TRBD1. Unmatched junction bases numbered 5, after V lost 4 bases and J lost 5 bases. Germline V gene sequence: CDR1 SEHNR, CDR2 FQNEAQ (reference sequence). This CDR3 has 13 residues. CDR3 in amino acids: CASSSGTVDEQYF. The DNA for the CDR3 is TGTGCCAGCAGCTCCGGGACAGTCGACGAGCAGTACTTC.

A few counts support this clone. J is TRBJ2-1 and V is TRBV28; 11 nucleotides line up with TRBD1. CDR1 is MDHEN, CDR2 SYDVKM, per germline. Trimming cost V 5 bases and J 8 bases; bases outside gene matches: 8. This CDR3 is built from 15 residues. CDR3 sequence (DNA): TGTGCCAGCAGTCCGATAGGACAGGGGGCGCATGAGCAGTTCTTC. It encodes CASSPIGQGAHEQFF.